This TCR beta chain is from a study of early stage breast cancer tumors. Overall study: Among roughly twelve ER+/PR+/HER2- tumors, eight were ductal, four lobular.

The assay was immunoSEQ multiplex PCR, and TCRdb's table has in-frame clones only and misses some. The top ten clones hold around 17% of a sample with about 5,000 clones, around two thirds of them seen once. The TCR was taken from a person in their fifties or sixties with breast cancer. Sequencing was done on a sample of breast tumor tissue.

The CDR3 protein is CASSLSAGAGANVLTF. The CDR3 coding sequence is TGTGCCAGCAGCTTAAGCGCGGGGGCTGGGGCCAACGTCCTGACTTTC. The J gene is TRBJ2-6, the V gene TRBV7-3; TRBD2 matches at 7 bases. Trimming took 1 base from V and 2 from J; bases not matched to a gene: 2. The CDR3 has 16 residues. CDR1 and CDR2 from the germline V gene are SGHTA and FQGTGA.